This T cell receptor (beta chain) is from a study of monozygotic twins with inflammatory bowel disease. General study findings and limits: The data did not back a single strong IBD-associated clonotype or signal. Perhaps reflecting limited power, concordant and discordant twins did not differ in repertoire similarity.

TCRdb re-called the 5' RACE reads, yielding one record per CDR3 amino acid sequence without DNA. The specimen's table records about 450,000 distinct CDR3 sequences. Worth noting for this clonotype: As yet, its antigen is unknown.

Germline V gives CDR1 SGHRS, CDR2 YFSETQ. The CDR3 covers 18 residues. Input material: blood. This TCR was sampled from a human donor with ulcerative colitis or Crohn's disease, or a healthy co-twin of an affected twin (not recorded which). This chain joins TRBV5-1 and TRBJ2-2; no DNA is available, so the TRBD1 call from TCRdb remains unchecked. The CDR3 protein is CASSVRKQGIANTGELFF.